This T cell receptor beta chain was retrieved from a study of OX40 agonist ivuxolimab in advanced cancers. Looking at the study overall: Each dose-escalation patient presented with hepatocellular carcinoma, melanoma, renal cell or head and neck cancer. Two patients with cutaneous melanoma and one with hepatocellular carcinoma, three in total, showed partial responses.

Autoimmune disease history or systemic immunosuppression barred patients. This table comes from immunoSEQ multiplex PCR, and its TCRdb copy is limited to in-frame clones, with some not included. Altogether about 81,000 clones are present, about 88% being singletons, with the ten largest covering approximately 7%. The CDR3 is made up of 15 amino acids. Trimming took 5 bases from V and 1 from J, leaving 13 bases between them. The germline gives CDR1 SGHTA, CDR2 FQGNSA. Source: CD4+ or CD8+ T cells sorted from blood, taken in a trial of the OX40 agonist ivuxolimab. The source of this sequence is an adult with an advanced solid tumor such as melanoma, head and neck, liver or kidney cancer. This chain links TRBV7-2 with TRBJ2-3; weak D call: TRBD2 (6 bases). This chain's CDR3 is CASSPAGIRTDTQYF. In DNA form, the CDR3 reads TGTGCCAGCAGCCCTGCGGGGATACGCACAGATACGCAGTATTTT.